The 8 T cell receptor beta chains reported below all come from one sample, sequenced in a study of blood T cell repertoires in COVID-19. TCRdb's table, derived via immunoSEQ multiplex PCR, lists solely in-frame clones and lacks some. The sample has around 250,000 clones, 75% to 90% seen once. The sequenced material came from PBMCs or T cells enriched from blood (not recorded which). The source of these receptors is a woman aged 50 to 60 who had recovered from COVID-19.

The chain carries TRBV2 and TRBJ2-1; D ambiguous. The CDR3 extends over 11 amino acids. With 6 bases removed from V and 4 bases from J, the gap between germline ends came to 4 bases. Germline assignment: CDR1 SNHLY and CDR2 FYNNEI. Here the CDR3 reads CASRAYNEQFF. CDR3 in DNA: TGTGCCAGCAGAGCTTACAATGAGCAGTTCTTC.

J is TRBJ2-3 and V is TRBV28; 11 bases are shared with TRBD2. The CDR3 has 20 residues. Germline CDR1 and CDR2: MDHEN and SYDVKM. V lost 2 bases, J lost 0 bases, and 13 bases stayed unmatched. CDR3 sequence reads: CASSLPIAGGPPLSTDTQYF. CDR3 nucleotide sequence: TGTGCCAGCAGTTTACCCATAGCGGGAGGGCCACCCCTTAGCACAGATACGCAGTATTTT.

V is TRBV10-3 and J is TRBJ1-3; D is possibly TRBD1 (5 bases). This CDR3 has 15 residues. Germline values: CDR1 ENHRY, CDR2 SYGVKD. V shed 8 bases and J shed 1 base, with 15 bases lying between them. The DNA of the CDR3 is TGTGCCATCTCGACTTTCGGGGGTTCTGGAAACACCATATATTTT. Encoded protein: CAISTFGGSGNTIYF.

V and J are TRBV7-9 and TRBJ1-6, with TRBD1 as a possible D gene (5 bases). The CDR3 runs to 16 residues. V dropped 3 bases and J dropped 3 bases, with 12 bases sitting between them. Germline V gene lookup returns CDR1 SEHNR and CDR2 FQNEAQ (reference sequence). The CDR3 DNA is TGTGCCAGCAGCTTTGACAGAAACATCTATAATTCACCCCTCCACTTT. Translation gives CASSFDRNIYNSPLHF.

This rearrangement joins TRBV11-2 to TRBJ2-5; 9 bases match TRBD2. The CDR3 totals 18 residues. Looked up from germline, CDR1 is SGHAT and CDR2 is FQNNGV. J lost 5 bases, V lost 1 base, and 14 bases had no gene match. The CDR3 DNA reads as TGTGCCAGCAGCTTAGGTGGGACTAGCCATGAAATAGGGGAGACCCAGTACTTC. The encoded protein is CASSLGGTSHEIGETQYF.

The chain couples TRBV19 to TRBJ1-2; D unresolved. Between the trimmed V and J ends, which lost 9 bases and 4 bases, there was a span of 15 bases. This CDR3 contains 13 residues. Germline V CDR1 and CDR2: LNHDA, SQIVND (reference sequence). The CDR3 loop reads CASRGMRIYGYTF. The DNA of the CDR3 is TGTGCCAGCCGCGGTATGCGGATCTATGGCTACACCTTC. Together with reference TRBV19 and TRBJ1-2, the CDR3 gives the full variable domain: DGGITQSPKYLFRKEGQNVTLSCEQNLNHDAMYWYRQDPGQGLRLIYYSQIVNDFQKGDIAEGYSVSREKKESFPLTVTSAQKNPTAFYLCASRGMRIYGYTFGSGTRLTVV.

The chain employs TRBV5-8 and TRBJ2-7, with D perhaps matching TRBD1 (7 bases). This CDR3 spans 12 amino acids. Germline CDR1 SGHTS, CDR2 YDEGEE. Trimming cost V 5 bases and J 3 bases, with 9 bases left between them. In nucleotides, the CDR3 is TGTGCCAGCAGGCGGGACAGCTACGAGCAGTACTTC. Translated: CASRRDSYEQYF.

The V gene is TRBV5-1, the J gene TRBJ1-5; 8 positions agree with TRBD1. Germline-derived CDR1 and CDR2 are SGHRS and YFSETQ. Losses at the gene ends were 2 bases for V and 5 bases for J; bases not matched to a gene: 3. This CDR3 has 14 amino acids. CDR3 sequence reads: CASSFGQGDQPQHF. The CDR3 DNA sequence: TGCGCCAGCAGCTTTGGACAGGGCGATCAGCCCCAGCATTTT.